The 19 T cell receptor beta chains reported below all come from one sample, sequenced in a study of blood T cell repertoires in COVID-19. Assay: immunoSEQ multiplex PCR; the TCRdb copy retains only in-frame clones and omits some. The sample carries about 500,000 clones, roughly nine tenths recorded once. The sequenced sample was peripheral blood. All receptors derive from a woman between 50 and 59 years old with COVID-19, enrolled during active disease.

The chain uses TRBV9 and TRBJ2-1; 7 nucleotides line up with TRBD2. Trimming cost V 5 bases and J 5 bases; bases outside gene matches: 4. CDR1 and CDR2 (germline): SGDLS, YYNGEE. The CDR3 has 13 amino acids. The CDR3: CASRSGVDNEQFF. The DNA of the CDR3 is TGTGCCAGCAGGAGCGGGGTAGACAATGAGCAGTTCTTC.

In this sample, this clone turned up a few times. In the same sample, other DNA sequences code for this CDR3. The rearrangement links TRBV2 to TRBJ1-3; weak D call: TRBD1 (6 bases). V was clipped by 5 bases and J by 4 bases, with 12 bases between them. This CDR3 region has 14 residues. Germline V gene sequence: CDR1 SNHLY, CDR2 FYNNEI. The DNA for the CDR3 is TGTGCCAGCAGTAGGTCAGGGGCAGGAAACACCATATATTTT. The encoded protein is CASSRSGAGNTIYF.

Only one count was recorded for this clone. V and J are TRBV5-1 and TRBJ2-1; 7 bases match TRBD1. V gave up 7 bases and J gave up 7 bases; unmatched junction bases: 8. This CDR3 comprises 13 residues. Germline values: CDR1 SGHRS, CDR2 YFSETQ. CDR3 DNA: TGCGCCAGCGGCTGGACAGGCAGGAATGAGCAGTTCTTC. It is translated as CASGWTGRNEQFF.

The genes are TRBV15 and TRBJ2-1, with TRBD1 identical over 10 bases. Per germline, CDR1 LNHNV and CDR2 YYDKDF (reference sequence). This CDR3 has 16 amino acids. With 5 bases clipped from V and 8 bases from J, the junction kept 12 bases outside the gene matches. The CDR3 sequence: CATSARWDRGKDEQFF. CDR3 coding DNA: TGTGCCACCAGCGCACGATGGGACAGGGGCAAGGATGAGCAGTTCTTC.

This chain uses TRBV9 with TRBJ2-5; maybe TRBD1 (5 bases). The V gene's germline CDR1 is SGDLS and CDR2 YYNGEE. The ends were cut back, 3 bases at V and 4 bases at J, with 19 bases in the middle. CDR3 size: 16 residues. CDR3 in DNA: TGTGCCAGCAGCGGTTCAGGGTTGAGCAGTCGAGAGACCCAGTACTTC. Its protein product is CASSGSGLSSRETQYF.

The CDR3 loop reads CASSFPSGGENEQFF. DNA for the CDR3: TGTGCCAGCAGCTTTCCTAGCGGGGGGGAAAATGAGCAGTTCTTC. V is TRBV11-1 and J is TRBJ2-1; TRBD2 matches 12 bases. V shed 3 bases, J shed 7 bases, and the junction held 4 bases outside the gene matches. This CDR3 has 15 amino acids. Looked up from germline, CDR1 is SGHAT and CDR2 is FQDESV (reference sequence).

The chain joins TRBV24-1 to TRBJ1-2; D is possibly TRBD1 (6 bases). Germline V CDR1 and CDR2: KGHDR, SFDVKD. The V end lost 4 bases, the J end lost 0 bases, and 8 bases lay between the germline ends. The CDR3 runs to 14 residues. In DNA form, the CDR3 reads TGTGCCACCAGTGAGAAGGGGGCTAACTATGGCTACACCTTC. Encoded protein: CATSEKGANYGYTF.

The chain has TRBV11-2 and TRBJ1-1; TRBD1 is a possible D gene (5 bases). This CDR3 has 14 amino acids. Trimming cost V 5 bases and J 5 bases, with 15 bases left between them. The V gene's germline CDR1 is SGHAT and CDR2 FQNNGV. The CDR3 loop reads CASSQDDRGTEAFF. CDR3 nucleotide sequence: TGTGCCAGCAGCCAGGATGATCGGGGGACTGAAGCTTTCTTT.

The V call is TRBV5-1, the J call TRBJ2-7; the match to TRBD1 covers 7 bases. Losses at the gene ends were 0 bases for V and 6 bases for J; bases not matched to a gene: 3. The CDR3 runs to 13 residues. Germline CDR1 and CDR2: SGHRS and YFSETQ. The CDR3 DNA follows: TGCGCCAGCAGCTTGGCCTACAGGGGCGAGCAGTACTTC. Its protein product is CASSLAYRGEQYF.

The chain is built from TRBV6-1 and TRBJ1-1; D is unresolved. Germline CDR1 and CDR2: MNHNS and SASEGT. V gave up 1 base and J gave up 5 bases, with 8 bases separating them. The CDR3 covers 13 residues. Here the CDR3 reads CASSEDSGTEAFF. Here the CDR3 DNA reads TGTGCCAGCAGTGAAGACAGCGGGACTGAAGCTTTCTTT.

V and J are TRBV5-6 and TRBJ2-2; tentative D call: TRBD1 (5 bases). Trimming took off 5 bases at V and 4 bases at J, with 15 bases between the two ends. CDR3 length: 15 residues. Germline V gene lookup returns CDR1 SGHDT and CDR2 YYEEEE. The CDR3 is CASRRQNSGTGELFF. The CDR3 bases are TGTGCCAGCAGACGACAGAATTCAGGCACCGGGGAGCTGTTTTTT.

The chain carries TRBV28 and TRBJ1-4; D unclear. The CDR3 is 14 amino acids. Per germline, CDR1 MDHEN and CDR2 SYDVKM. Trimming pared 10 bases from V and 0 bases from J, leaving 12 bases between. For the CDR3, the DNA is TGTGCCACCATCGGGTGGCCAACTAATGAAAAACTGTTTTTT. Amino acids: CATIGWPTNEKLFF.

In DNA form, the CDR3 reads TGTGCCAGCAGCTTAGCGGCCACCTCCTACGAGCAGTACTTC. It is translated as CASSLAATSYEQYF. The genes are TRBV7-9 and TRBJ2-7; D not certain. Germline CDR1 and CDR2: SEHNR and FQNEAQ (reference sequence). V was clipped by 0 bases and J by 0 bases, with 6 bases between them. The CDR3 covers 14 residues.

This rearrangement joins TRBV18 to TRBJ2-1, with 7 nucleotides matching TRBD1. CDR3 length equals 14 residues. Trimming cost V 3 bases and J 6 bases; bases outside gene matches: 5. Germline V gene data show CDR1 as KGHSH and CDR2 as LQKENI. DNA of the CDR3: TGTGCCAGCTCACCTTCGGGACAGAGCAATGAGCAGTTCTTC. Its translation: CASSPSGQSNEQFF.

The genes are TRBV3-1 (or the pseudogene TRBV3-2) and TRBJ2-1; TRBD1 matches at 7 bases. Trimming removed 4 bases from V and 3 bases from J; junction bases left unmatched: 6. Germline V gene data show CDR1 as LGHDT and CDR2 as YNNKEL (reference sequence). The CDR3 has 15 residues. The CDR3 DNA is TGTGCCAGCAGCCTAGACCGGACAGGCTACAATGAGCAGTTCTTC. It specifies CASSLDRTGYNEQFF.

Note on this clone: Other DNA variants within this sample encode the same CDR3. This chain uses TRBV5-1 with TRBJ2-1; 9 bases fit TRBD1. Looked up from germline, CDR1 is SGHRS and CDR2 is YFSETQ. The V and J ends lost 0 bases and 4 bases, in that order; junction bases with no gene match: 5. The CDR3 covers 16 residues. CDR3 coding DNA: TGCGCCAGCAGCTTGGGACCGGGACAGGGTTACAATGAGCAGTTCTTC. It codes for CASSLGPGQGYNEQFF.

This chain connects TRBV19 to TRBJ1-2; D is undetermined. Trimming stripped 1 base from V and 7 bases from J, with 13 bases between. The CDR3 totals 14 residues. CDR1 LNHDA and CDR2 SQIVND come from the germline V gene (reference sequence). CDR3 residues: CASSIARLLGGYTF. The DNA for the CDR3 is TGTGCCAGTAGTATAGCCCGACTCCTTGGTGGCTACACCTTC.

This chain links TRBV7-3 with TRBJ2-5; D not certain. Trimming took 4 bases from V and 7 from J, leaving 10 bases between them. Germline assignment: CDR1 SGHTA and CDR2 FQGTGA. The CDR3 totals 12 residues. The CDR3 loop reads CASSSPRGTQYF. CDR3 DNA sequence: TGTGCCAGCAGCTCACCTAGAGGGACCCAGTACTTC.

The chain joins TRBV19 to TRBJ2-7; D might be TRBD2 (5 bases). CDR1 LNHDA and CDR2 SQIVND come from the germline V gene (reference sequence). V was cut by 3 bases and J by 4 bases, with 16 bases left in between. The CDR3 length is 15 residues. The chain's CDR3 is CASSIAGGLRYEQYF. The DNA of the CDR3 is TGTGCCAGTAGTATCGCGGGCGGCCTGAGGTACGAGCAGTACTTC.